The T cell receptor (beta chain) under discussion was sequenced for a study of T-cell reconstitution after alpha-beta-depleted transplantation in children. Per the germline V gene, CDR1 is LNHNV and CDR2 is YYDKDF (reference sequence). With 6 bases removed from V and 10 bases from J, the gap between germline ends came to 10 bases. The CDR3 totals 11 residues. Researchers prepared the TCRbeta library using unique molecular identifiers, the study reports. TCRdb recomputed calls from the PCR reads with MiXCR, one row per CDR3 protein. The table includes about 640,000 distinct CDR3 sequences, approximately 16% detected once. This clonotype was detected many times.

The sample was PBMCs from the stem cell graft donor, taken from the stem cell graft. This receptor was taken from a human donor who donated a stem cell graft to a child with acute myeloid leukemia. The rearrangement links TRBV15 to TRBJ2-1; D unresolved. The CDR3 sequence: CATSMRREQFF. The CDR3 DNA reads TGTGCCACCAGTATGCGTCGAGAGCAGTTCTTC.